This TCR beta chain was identified in a study of tumor and adjacent non-tumor tissue in lung cancer. Study background: Patients comprised about a dozen adenocarcinoma, 2 squamous cell carcinoma and 1 small cell lung cancer.

The junction had 8 bases not matched to a gene; V was cut back by 4 bases and J by 0 bases. This CDR3 has 18 residues. No cell sorting was done before RNA was extracted from the tissue. The normal lung tissue was taken more than 3 cm from the tumor edge. A modified ARM-PCR protocol with three rounds of nested PCR amplified TCRbeta. TCRdb redid the calling of the multiplex PCR reads with MiXCR, one entry per CDR3 protein. Among about 77,000 distinct CDR3 sequences, 76% were seen once, and the ten largest hold around 43%. In the case of this clonotype: This sequence may be a read error, since a much larger clone differs from it by one base.

The chain links TRBV12-3 or TRBV12-4 to TRBJ2-6, with 8 bases matching TRBD1. The sequenced material came from distant non-tumor lung tissue. This receptor was taken from a man between 65 and 85 years old with non-small cell lung cancer. Here the CDR3 DNA reads TGTGCCAGCAGTTGGTTGACAGGGGTTCACTCTGGGGCCAACGTCCTGACTTTC. It translates to CASSWLTGVHSGANVLTF.